This TCR beta chain was identified in a study of T-cell reconstitution after alpha-beta-depleted transplantation in children (dated by TCRdb to about 2016). At the level of the whole study: The study quantitatively tracked T-cell immune reconstitution after TCRalphabeta/CD19-depleted allogeneic hematopoietic cell transplantation in children using TCR repertoire profiling. Paper-wide results and their limitations: Over subsequent months, a decline in hyperexpanded clone frequencies was noted, and after one year, T-cell counts and TCRbeta diversity were mostly ascribed to newly produced T cells. In some patients, the high TCRbeta diversity seen at day 60 was put down to recipient T cells and intrathymic progenitors that had survived conditioning. Apparently early alphabetaT-cell count recovery about two months after transplant reportedly relied on only several hundred rapidly expanded clones derived from non-depleted graft cells.

The library was obtained by PCR. The reads were generated on an Illumina HiSeq 2500. Molecular barcoding was employed in the preparation of TCR libraries, with unique molecular identifiers being used to normalize TCRbeta repertoire quantification. TCRdb passed the public sequencing reads through fastp at Q25 and MiXCR, retaining productive beta sequences. CDR3 protein duplicates are merged, each entry listing the most common genes and DNA. Here the sample has approximately 800,000 distinct CDR3 sequences; roughly 16% occur a single time. The ten largest clones take up under 6% of the sample. This clonotype was seen a handful of times. The specificity of this receptor is unknown. No base quality information exists; no much larger clone differs at one position. The treatment or condition label corresponds to: allogeneic hematopoietic cell transplantation with graft depleted of TCRalphabeta T cells and CD19 B cells. Transplant recipients were children who received TCRalphabeta/CD19-depleted allogeneic hematopoietic cell grafts.

At the junction V is shortened by 3 bases and J by 5 bases, with 11 bases in between. From the cysteine up to the phenylalanine, the CDR3 has a length of 14 residues. Just CDR3 DNA is preserved here, 42 bases in frame from base 1. The germline V gene encodes CDR1 MGHRA and CDR2 YSYEKL. The starting material was PBMCs, mostly from graft donor cells, obtained 360 days after TCRalphabeta/CD19-depleted stem cell transplant. The clonotype originates from a male patient aged 10 to 17 who had a stem cell transplant for acute lymphoblastic leukemia, so the T cells may come from the graft donor. Recombination linked TRBV4-1 to TRBJ2-1, and possibly TRBD1, on 6 matching bases. The CDR3 protein is CASSHPTGHNEQFF. The DNA sequence reads TGCGCCAGCAGCCACCCTACAGGGCACAATGAGCAGTTCTTC.